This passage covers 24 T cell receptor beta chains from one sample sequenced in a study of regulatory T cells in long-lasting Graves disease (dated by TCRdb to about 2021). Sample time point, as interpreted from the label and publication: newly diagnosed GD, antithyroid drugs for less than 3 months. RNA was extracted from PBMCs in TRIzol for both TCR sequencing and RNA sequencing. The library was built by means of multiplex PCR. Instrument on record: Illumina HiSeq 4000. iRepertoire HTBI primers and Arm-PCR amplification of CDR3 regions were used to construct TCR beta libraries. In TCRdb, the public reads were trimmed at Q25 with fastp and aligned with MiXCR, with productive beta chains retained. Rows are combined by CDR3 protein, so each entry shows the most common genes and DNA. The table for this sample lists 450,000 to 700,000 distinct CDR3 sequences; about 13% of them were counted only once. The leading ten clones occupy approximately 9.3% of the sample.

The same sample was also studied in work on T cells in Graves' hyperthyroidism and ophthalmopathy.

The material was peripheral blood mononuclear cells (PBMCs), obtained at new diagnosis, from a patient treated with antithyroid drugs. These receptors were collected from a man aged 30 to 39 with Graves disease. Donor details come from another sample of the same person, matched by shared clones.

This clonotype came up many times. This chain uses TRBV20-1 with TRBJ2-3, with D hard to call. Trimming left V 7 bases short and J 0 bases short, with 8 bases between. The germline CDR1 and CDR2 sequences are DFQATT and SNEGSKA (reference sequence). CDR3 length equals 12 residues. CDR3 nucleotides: TGCAGTGTAGGCAGGAGCACAGATACGCAGTATTTT. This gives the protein CSVGRSTDTQYF.

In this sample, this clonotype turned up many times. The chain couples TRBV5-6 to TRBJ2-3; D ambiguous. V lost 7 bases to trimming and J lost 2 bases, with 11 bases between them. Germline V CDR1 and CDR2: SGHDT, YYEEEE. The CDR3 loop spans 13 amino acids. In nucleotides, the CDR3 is TGTGCCAGCCTGTCTGAGGACACAGATACGCAGTATTTT. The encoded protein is CASLSEDTDTQYF.

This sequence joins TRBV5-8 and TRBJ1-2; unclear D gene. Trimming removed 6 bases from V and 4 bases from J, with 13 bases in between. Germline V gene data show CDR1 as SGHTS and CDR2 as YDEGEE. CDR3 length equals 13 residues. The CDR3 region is CASTVGFPYGYTF. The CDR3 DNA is TGTGCCAGCACCGTAGGGTTCCCCTATGGCTACACCTTC. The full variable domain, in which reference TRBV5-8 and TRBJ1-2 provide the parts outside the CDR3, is EAGVTQSPTHLIKTRGQQATLRCSPISGHTSVYWYQQALGLGLQFLLWYDEGEERNRGNFPPRFSGRQFPNYSSELNVNALELEDSALYLCASTVGFPYGYTFGSGTRLTVV.

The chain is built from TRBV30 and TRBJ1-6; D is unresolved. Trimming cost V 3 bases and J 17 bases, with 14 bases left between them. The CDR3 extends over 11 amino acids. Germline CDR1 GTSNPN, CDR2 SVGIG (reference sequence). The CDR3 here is CAWRIQRKIHF. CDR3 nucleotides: TGTGCCTGGAGAATTCAACGGAAAATCCACTTT.

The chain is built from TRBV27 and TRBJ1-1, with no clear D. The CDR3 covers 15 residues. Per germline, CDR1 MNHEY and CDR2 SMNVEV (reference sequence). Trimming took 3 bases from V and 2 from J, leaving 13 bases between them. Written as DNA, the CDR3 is TGTGCCAGCAGTTTCCTGGTAACTGTCAACACTGAAGCTTTCTTT. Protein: CASSFLVTVNTEAFF.

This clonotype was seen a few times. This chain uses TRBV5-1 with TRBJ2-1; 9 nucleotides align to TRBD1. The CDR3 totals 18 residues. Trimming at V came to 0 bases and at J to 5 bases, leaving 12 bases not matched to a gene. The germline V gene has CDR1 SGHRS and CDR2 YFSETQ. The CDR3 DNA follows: TGCGCCAGCAGCTTGGGTGGGACAGGGAGAATGGACCACAATGAGCAGTTCTTC. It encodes CASSLGGTGRMDHNEQFF.

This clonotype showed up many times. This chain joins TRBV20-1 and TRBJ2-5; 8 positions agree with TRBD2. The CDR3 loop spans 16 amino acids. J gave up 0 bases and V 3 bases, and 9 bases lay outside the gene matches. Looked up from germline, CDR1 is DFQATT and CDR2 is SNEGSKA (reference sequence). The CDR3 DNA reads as TGCAGTGCTAGTGAGGCGGGAGGTCTGTACCAAGAGACCCAGTACTTC. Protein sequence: CSASEAGGLYQETQYF.

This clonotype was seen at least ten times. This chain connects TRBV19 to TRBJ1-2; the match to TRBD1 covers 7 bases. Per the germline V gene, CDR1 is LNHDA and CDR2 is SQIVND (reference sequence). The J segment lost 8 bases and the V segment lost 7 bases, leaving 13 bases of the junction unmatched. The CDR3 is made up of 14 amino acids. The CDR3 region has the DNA TGTGCCAGTAAGAAACCCTGGGACAGTGGAGGCTACACCTTC. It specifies CASKKPWDSGGYTF.

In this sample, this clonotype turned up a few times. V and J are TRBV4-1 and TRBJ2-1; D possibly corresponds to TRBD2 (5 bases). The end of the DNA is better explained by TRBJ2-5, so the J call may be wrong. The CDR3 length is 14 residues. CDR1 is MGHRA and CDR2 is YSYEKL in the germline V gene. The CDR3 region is CASSQELGRETQYF. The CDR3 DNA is TGCGCCAGCAGCCAAGAACTAGGACGGGAGACCCAGTACTTC.

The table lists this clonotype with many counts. The CDR3 sequence: CASSLGQASTDTQYF. The CDR3, as DNA: TGTGCCAGCAGTTTAGGCCAGGCCAGCACAGATACGCAGTATTTT. This chain links TRBV2 with TRBJ2-3; D not certain. Germline lookup yields CDR1 SNHLY and CDR2 FYNNEI. The germline V and J ends were trimmed by 5 bases and 0 bases, with 12 bases remaining between them. The CDR3 is 15 residues long.

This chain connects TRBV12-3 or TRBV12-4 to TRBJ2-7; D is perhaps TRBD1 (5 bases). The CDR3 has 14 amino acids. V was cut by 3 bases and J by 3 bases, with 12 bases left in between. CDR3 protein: CASSFIQGFYEQYF. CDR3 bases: TGTGCCAGCAGTTTTATCCAGGGCTTCTACGAGCAGTACTTC.

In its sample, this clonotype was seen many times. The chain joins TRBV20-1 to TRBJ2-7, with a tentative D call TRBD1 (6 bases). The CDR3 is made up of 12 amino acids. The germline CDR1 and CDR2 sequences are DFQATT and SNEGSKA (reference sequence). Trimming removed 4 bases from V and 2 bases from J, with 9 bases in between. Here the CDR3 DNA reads TGCAGTGCTACCCGGGACACCTACGAGCAGTACTTC. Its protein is CSATRDTYEQYF.

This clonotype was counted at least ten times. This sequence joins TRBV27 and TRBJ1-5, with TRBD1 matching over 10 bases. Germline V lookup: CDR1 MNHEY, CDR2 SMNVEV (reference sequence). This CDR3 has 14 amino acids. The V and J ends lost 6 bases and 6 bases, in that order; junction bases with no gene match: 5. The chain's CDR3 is CASSVGTGVQPQHF. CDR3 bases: TGTGCCAGCAGCGTCGGGACAGGGGTTCAGCCCCAGCATTTT.

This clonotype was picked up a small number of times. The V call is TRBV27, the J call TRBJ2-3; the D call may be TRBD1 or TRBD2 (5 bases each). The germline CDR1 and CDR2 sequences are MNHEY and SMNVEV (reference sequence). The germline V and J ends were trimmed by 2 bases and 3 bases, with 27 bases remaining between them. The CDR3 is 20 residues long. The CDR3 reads CASSLGAPGEFPKGTDTQYF. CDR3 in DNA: TGTGCCAGCAGTTTAGGAGCCCCCGGGGAGTTCCCTAAGGGGACAGATACGCAGTATTTT.

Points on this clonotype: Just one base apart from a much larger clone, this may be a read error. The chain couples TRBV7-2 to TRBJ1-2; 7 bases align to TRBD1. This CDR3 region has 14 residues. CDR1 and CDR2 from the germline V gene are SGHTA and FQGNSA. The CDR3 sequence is CAGSLAGTAYGYTF. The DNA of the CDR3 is TGTGCCGGCAGCTTAGCCGGGACAGCTTATGGCTACACCTTC.

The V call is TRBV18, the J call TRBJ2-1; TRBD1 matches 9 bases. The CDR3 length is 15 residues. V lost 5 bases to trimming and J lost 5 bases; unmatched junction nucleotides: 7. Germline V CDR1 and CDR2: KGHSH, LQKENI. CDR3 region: CASSTLDRGDNEQFF. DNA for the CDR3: TGTGCCAGCTCAACTTTGGACAGGGGCGACAATGAGCAGTTCTTC.

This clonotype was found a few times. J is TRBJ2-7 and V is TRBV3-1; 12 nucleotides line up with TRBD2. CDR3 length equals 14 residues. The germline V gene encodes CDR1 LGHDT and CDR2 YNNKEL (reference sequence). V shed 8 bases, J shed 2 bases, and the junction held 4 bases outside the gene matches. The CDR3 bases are TGTGCCAGCGCCCTAGCGGGAGGGACCTACGAGCAGTACTTC. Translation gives CASALAGGTYEQYF.

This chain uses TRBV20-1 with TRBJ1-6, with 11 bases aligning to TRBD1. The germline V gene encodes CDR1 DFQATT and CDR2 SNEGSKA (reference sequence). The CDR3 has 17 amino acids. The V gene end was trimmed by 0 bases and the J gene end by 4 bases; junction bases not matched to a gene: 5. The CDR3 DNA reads TGCAGTGCTAGAGAGGGGGACAGGGGGGGATATAATTCACCCCTCCACTTT. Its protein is CSAREGDRGGYNSPLHF.

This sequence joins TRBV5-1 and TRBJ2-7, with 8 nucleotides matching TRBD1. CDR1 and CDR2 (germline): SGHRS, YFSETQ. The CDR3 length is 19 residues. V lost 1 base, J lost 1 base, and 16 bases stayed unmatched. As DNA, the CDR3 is TGCGCCAGCAGCTTGCGAGGACTCCAGGGGGCCCCGGGGTCCTACGAGCAGTACTTC. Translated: CASSLRGLQGAPGSYEQYF. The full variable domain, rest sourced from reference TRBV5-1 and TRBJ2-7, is KAGVTQTPRYLIKTRGQQVTLSCSPISGHRSVSWYQQTPGQGLQFLFEYFSETQRNKGNFPGRFSGRQFSNSRSEMNVSTLELGDSALYLCASSLRGLQGAPGSYEQYFGPGTRLTVT.

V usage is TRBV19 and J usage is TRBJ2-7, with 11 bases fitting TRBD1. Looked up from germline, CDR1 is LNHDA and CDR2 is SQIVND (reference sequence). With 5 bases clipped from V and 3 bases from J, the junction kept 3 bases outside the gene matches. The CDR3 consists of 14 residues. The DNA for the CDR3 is TGTGCCAGTAGTCGGACAGGGGGCAACTACGAGCAGTACTTC. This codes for CASSRTGGNYEQYF.

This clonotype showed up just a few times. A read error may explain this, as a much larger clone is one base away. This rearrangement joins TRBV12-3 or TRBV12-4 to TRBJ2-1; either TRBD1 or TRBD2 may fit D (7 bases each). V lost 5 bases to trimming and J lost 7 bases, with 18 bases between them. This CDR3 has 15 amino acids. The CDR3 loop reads CASSILGTAGNEQFF. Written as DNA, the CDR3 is TGTGCCAGCAGTATACTCGGGACAGCGGGGAATGAGCAGTTCTTC.

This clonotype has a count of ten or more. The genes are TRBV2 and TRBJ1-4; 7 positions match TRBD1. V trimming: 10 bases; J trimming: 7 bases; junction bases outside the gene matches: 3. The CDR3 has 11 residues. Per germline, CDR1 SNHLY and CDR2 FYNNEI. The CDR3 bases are TGTGCCATCCAGGGGGGTGAAAAACTGTTTTTT. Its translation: CAIQGGEKLFF.

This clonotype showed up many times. CDR3 sequence: CASGLVGQGNIQYF. The CDR3 DNA reads TGTGCTAGTGGTTTGGTAGGGCAGGGAAACATTCAGTACTTC. This chain links TRBV12-5 with TRBJ2-4, with a tentative D call TRBD1 (5 bases). The CDR3 loop spans 14 amino acids. Trimming shortened V by 0 bases and J by 6 bases, and 9 bases separated the two germline ends. Germline assignment: CDR1 LGHNT and CDR2 FRNRAP.

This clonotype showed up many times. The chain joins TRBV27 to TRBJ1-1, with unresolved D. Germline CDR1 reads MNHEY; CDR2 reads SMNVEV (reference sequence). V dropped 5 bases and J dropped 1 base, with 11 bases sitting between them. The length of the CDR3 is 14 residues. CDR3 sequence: CASSHPPSNTEAFF. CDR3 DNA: TGTGCCAGCAGTCACCCCCCGTCGAACACTGAAGCTTTCTTT.